This entry lists 25 T cell receptor beta chains sequenced from one sample in a study of blood T cell repertoires in COVID-19. Measured with immunoSEQ multiplex PCR; TCRdb has only the in-frame clones, and not every one. The sample yields about 300,000 clones, around 87% seen once. Sequencing was done on a sample of peripheral blood. These TCRs come from a man aged 65-85 years with acute or convalescent COVID-19.

The rearrangement uses TRBV7-8 and TRBJ1-5, with TRBD1 matching 8 bases. The CDR3 covers 14 residues. Germline V CDR1 and CDR2: SGHVS, FQNEAQ. V lost 3 bases, J lost 9 bases, and 7 bases stayed unmatched. CDR3 amino acids: CASSFDRGTPPQHF. CDR3 nucleotide sequence: TGTGCCAGCAGCTTCGACAGGGGCACGCCGCCCCAGCATTTT.

Written as DNA, the CDR3 is TGCGCCAGCAGCCAAGACTCCAGTTTCAATCAGCCCCAGCATTTT. Its translation is CASSQDSSFNQPQHF. The rearrangement joins TRBV4-1 to TRBJ1-5; no clear D. Germline assignment: CDR1 MGHRA and CDR2 YSYEKL. V gave up 0 bases and J gave up 3 bases, with 9 bases separating them. The length of the CDR3 is 15 residues.

The chain joins TRBV11-2 to TRBJ1-5; a possible D gene is TRBD1 (5 bases). CDR3 size: 13 residues. Per the germline V gene, CDR1 is SGHAT and CDR2 is FQNNGV. Trimming took off 0 bases at V and 8 bases at J, with 8 bases between the two ends. As DNA, the CDR3 is TGTGCCAGCAGCTTAGATGGGGGGGAGCCCCAGCATTTT. Amino acids: CASSLDGGEPQHF.

This chain joins TRBV5-8 and TRBJ2-5; 7 positions match TRBD2. This CDR3 contains 13 residues. Germline CDR1 reads SGHTS; CDR2 reads YDEGEE. The ends lost 7 bases at V and 4 bases at J; junction bases unmatched: 7. This CDR3 reads CASGNTGGETQYF. DNA for the CDR3: TGTGCCAGCGGGAATACGGGAGGAGAGACCCAGTACTTC. Full variable domain (missing parts from reference TRBV5-8 and TRBJ2-5): EAGVTQSPTHLIKTRGQQATLRCSPISGHTSVYWYQQALGLGLQFLLWYDEGEERNRGNFPPRFSGRQFPNYSSELNVNALELEDSALYLCASGNTGGETQYFGPGTRLLVL.

This clone was seen only a few times. The chain has TRBV5-3 and TRBJ1-1; 8 bases agree with TRBD1. TRBV5-3 is classed as an ORF, of uncertain function. CDR3 size: 16 residues. CDR3: CPEKAGQVLMNTEAFF. Here the CDR3 DNA reads TGTCCCGAAAAGGCGGGACAGGTTCTCATGAACACTGAAGCTTTCTTT.

The gene calls are TRBV28 and TRBJ1-5, with D possibly matching TRBD1 (5 bases). V lost 8 bases to trimming and J lost 3 bases, with 11 bases between them. Germline CDR1 MDHEN, CDR2 SYDVKM. This CDR3 comprises 13 residues. The chain's CDR3 is CASGRGANQPQHF. CDR3 sequence (DNA): TGTGCCAGCGGACGCGGGGCCAATCAGCCCCAGCATTTT.

CDR3 protein: CASSPPSPVYTGELFF. In DNA form, the CDR3 reads TGTGCCAGCTCACCACCGTCACCGGTTTACACCGGGGAGCTGTTTTTT. This chain joins TRBV18 and TRBJ2-2; no clear D. The length of the CDR3 is 16 residues. Looked up from germline, CDR1 is KGHSH and CDR2 is LQKENI. V was trimmed by 0 bases and J by 3 bases, leaving 11 bases between them.

V is TRBV5-1 and J is TRBJ2-5, with 11 bases fitting TRBD2. The CDR3 has 16 amino acids. The ends lost 4 bases at V and 2 bases at J; junction bases unmatched: 7. The germline V gene has CDR1 SGHRS and CDR2 YFSETQ. CDR3 residues: CASSVGASGGQETQYF. The CDR3 nucleotides read TGCGCCAGCAGCGTGGGAGCTAGCGGGGGGCAAGAGACCCAGTACTTC.

This chain joins TRBV4-3 and TRBJ1-2, with D hard to call. Germline loops: CDR1 LGHNA, CDR2 YSLEER. This CDR3 contains 14 residues. The V gene lost 0 bases and the J gene lost 5 bases, with 10 bases spanning the gap. For the CDR3, the DNA is TGCGCCAGCAGCCAAGATGACAACCTTTATGGCTACACCTTC. As protein: CASSQDDNLYGYTF.

The chain has TRBV6-2 or TRBV6-3 and TRBJ2-5, with a possible D match to TRBD1 (6 bases). The CDR3 runs to 16 residues. Trimming shortened V by 0 bases and J by 5 bases, and 16 bases separated the two germline ends. Germline CDR1 reads MNHEY; CDR2 reads SVGEGT. The CDR3 DNA follows: TGTGCCAGCAGTTACTCGCGAGACAGGCCCAGGGAGACCCAGTACTTC. Its protein product is CASSYSRDRPRETQYF.

V is TRBV5-1 and J is TRBJ1-5; no firm D call. The V end lost 2 bases, the J end lost 6 bases, and 12 bases lay between the germline ends. From germline, CDR1 is SGHRS and CDR2 YFSETQ. This CDR3 has 14 amino acids. In nucleotides, the CDR3 is TGCGCCAGCAGCTTAGGCCCGGGGAGTCAGCCCCAGCATTTT. Its protein is CASSLGPGSQPQHF.

The chain links TRBV18 to TRBJ2-2, with TRBD1 matching 8 bases. The germline gives CDR1 KGHSH, CDR2 LQKENI. With 3 bases clipped from V and 2 bases from J, the junction kept 5 bases outside the gene matches. The CDR3 runs to 16 residues. The chain's CDR3 is CASSPQGAANTGELFF. DNA for the CDR3: TGTGCCAGCTCACCGCAGGGGGCGGCAAACACCGGGGAGCTGTTTTTT.

V is TRBV6-5 and J is TRBJ1-3; D is unclear. This CDR3 is built from 13 residues. Germline V gene sequence: CDR1 MNHEY, CDR2 SVGAGI. Trimming took off 0 bases at V and 9 bases at J, with 9 bases between the two ends. The CDR3 DNA reads TGTGCCAGCAGTTACTCAGTCCGGGGCACCATATATTTT. Translating it yields CASSYSVRGTIYF.

The rearrangement uses TRBV24-1 and TRBJ1-6, with 10 nucleotides matching TRBD1. The V gene end was trimmed by 8 bases and the J gene end by 9 bases; junction bases not matched to a gene: 9. Per the germline V gene, CDR1 is KGHDR and CDR2 is SFDVKD. The CDR3 has 15 amino acids. For the CDR3, the DNA is TGTGCCACCACCCCGGGACAGGGGATGGGTTCACCCCTCCACTTT. Translation: CATTPGQGMGSPLHF.

The genes are TRBV5-1 and TRBJ1-6; unclear D gene. The CDR3 length is 14 residues. V lost 0 bases to trimming and J lost 9 bases, with 10 bases between them. Germline values: CDR1 SGHRS, CDR2 YFSETQ. CDR3 sequence reads: CASSLEIPGSPLHF. CDR3 sequence (DNA): TGCGCCAGCAGCTTGGAAATCCCAGGTTCACCCCTCCACTTT. The entire variable domain, with the rest obtained from reference TRBV5-1 and TRBJ1-6, is as follows: KAGVTQTPRYLIKTRGQQVTLSCSPISGHRSVSWYQQTPGQGLQFLFEYFSETQRNKGNFPGRFSGRQFSNSRSEMNVSTLELGDSALYLCASSLEIPGSPLHFGNGTRLTVT.

This clone was found once. This sequence joins TRBV10-2 and TRBJ1-4, with 7 positions matching TRBD1. The CDR3 covers 15 residues. Trimming took 3 bases from V and 8 from J; bases not matched to a gene: 9. Germline V gene data show CDR1 as WSHSY and CDR2 as SAAADI. In DNA form, the CDR3 reads TGCGCCAGCAGTGATACGGCAGGGGGAGGCGAAAAACTGTTTTTT. Residues: CASSDTAGGGEKLFF.

Only one count was recorded for this clone. CDR3 nucleotide sequence: TGCAGCGTTGCCGGGACAGAGAGCTCTGGGGCCAACGTCCTGACTTTC. Its translation is CSVAGTESSGANVLTF. This chain connects TRBV29-1 to TRBJ2-6; 7 bases map to TRBD1. This CDR3 is built from 16 residues. Germline loops: CDR1 SQVTM, CDR2 ANQGSEA. The V segment lost 4 bases and the J segment 0 bases; nucleotides outside the gene matches: 6. The complete variable domain, with remaining parts taken from reference TRBV29-1 and TRBJ2-6, reads SAVISQKPSRDICQRGTSLTIQCQVDSQVTMMFWYRQQPGQSLTLIATANQGSEATYESGFVIDKFPISRPNLTFSTLTVSNMSPEDSSIYLCSVAGTESSGANVLTFGAGSRLTVL.

Written as DNA, the CDR3 is TGTGCCAGCAGCCAATATGGGACTAGCGGCTACGAGCAGTACTTC. Its protein product is CASSQYGTSGYEQYF. The chain combines TRBV4-2 with TRBJ2-7, with 11 bases aligning to TRBD2. This CDR3 is 15 amino acids long. The germline V gene encodes CDR1 LGHNA and CDR2 YNFKEQ. Trimming took 2 bases from V and 3 from J; bases not matched to a gene: 3.

A single count supports this clone. V and J are TRBV14 and TRBJ1-4, with D uncertain. The CDR3 extends over 13 amino acids. CDR1 is SGHDN, CDR2 FVKESK, per germline. V was shortened by 2 bases and J by 7 bases, with 8 bases between the two germline ends. CDR3 in DNA: TGTGCCAGCAGCCAAAACATTGGTGAAAAACTGTTTTTT. Protein sequence: CASSQNIGEKLFF.

V is TRBV5-5 and J is TRBJ1-6; perhaps TRBD1 as D (6 bases). Germline loops: CDR1 SGHKS, CDR2 YYEKEE (reference sequence). The length of the CDR3 is 16 residues. Trimming cost V 2 bases and J 10 bases, with 19 bases left between them. The CDR3 here is CASSLVQGRYGSPLHF. The DNA of the CDR3 is TGTGCCAGCAGCTTAGTACAGGGCCGTTATGGATCACCCCTCCACTTT.

The gene calls are TRBV2 and TRBJ2-7; 9 bases fit TRBD1. Germline loops: CDR1 SNHLY, CDR2 FYNNEI. This CDR3 has 13 residues. Trimming removed 6 bases from V and 5 bases from J; junction bases left unmatched: 5. In nucleotides, the CDR3 is TGTGCCAGCAGGGGGGACAGGGTGCACGAGCAGTACTTC. The encoded protein is CASRGDRVHEQYF. The full variable domain, in which reference TRBV2 and TRBJ2-7 provide the parts outside the CDR3, is EPEVTQTPSHQVTQMGQEVILRCVPISNHLYFYWYRQILGQKVEFLVSFYNNEISEKSEIFDDQFSVERPDGSNFTLKIRSTKLEDSAMYFCASRGDRVHEQYFGPGTRLTVT.

The chain uses TRBV15 and TRBJ1-5; D is possibly TRBD1 (5 bases). The CDR3 has 14 amino acids. Trimming removed 6 bases at V and 0 bases at J, with 9 bases between. Per the germline V gene, CDR1 is LNHNV and CDR2 is YYDKDF (reference sequence). The CDR3 DNA sequence: TGTGCCACCAGTACGGACATTAGCAATCAGCCCCAGCATTTT. Translated, it gives CATSTDISNQPQHF. The variable domain in full, completed from reference TRBV15 and TRBJ1-5, reads DAMVIQNPRYQVTQFGKPVTLSCSQTLNHNVMYWYQQKSSQAPKLLFHYYDKDFNNEADTPDNFQSRRPNTSFCFLDIRSPGLGDTAMYLCATSTDISNQPQHFGDGTRLSIL.

CDR3 loop: CASSAGTGAYNEQFF. CDR3 bases: TGTGCCAGCAGTGCCGGGACAGGGGCCTACAATGAGCAGTTCTTC. The chain joins TRBV6-2 or TRBV6-3 to TRBJ2-1, with 10 bases lining up with TRBD1. Germline trimming cut 5 bases from V and 2 bases from J; bases unmatched to any gene: 3. This CDR3 comprises 15 residues. CDR1 and CDR2 (germline): MNHEY, SVGEGT.

This chain joins TRBV7-2 and TRBJ2-5; 8 bases agree with TRBD2. Germline V gene lookup returns CDR1 SGHTA and CDR2 FQGNSA. The CDR3 is 16 amino acids. V shed 0 bases, J shed 5 bases, and the junction held 8 bases outside the gene matches. The CDR3 region is CASSLAIAGREETQYF. In nucleotides, the CDR3 is TGTGCCAGCAGCTTAGCTATAGCGGGGAGGGAGGAGACCCAGTACTTC.

This chain links TRBV5-1 with TRBJ1-4, with D tentatively TRBD1 (6 bases). Germline lookup yields CDR1 SGHRS and CDR2 YFSETQ. The CDR3 loop spans 16 amino acids. Deletions cut 4 bases from V and 7 bases from J, with 20 bases between. The CDR3 sequence is CASSPDRQASGEKLFF. Written as DNA, the CDR3 is TGCGCCAGCAGCCCCGATAGACAGGCCTCGGGTGAAAAACTGTTTTTT. Full variable domain (rest looked up from reference TRBV5-1 and TRBJ1-4): KAGVTQTPRYLIKTRGQQVTLSCSPISGHRSVSWYQQTPGQGLQFLFEYFSETQRNKGNFPGRFSGRQFSNSRSEMNVSTLELGDSALYLCASSPDRQASGEKLFFGSGTQLSVL.